The rows below give T cell receptor beta chains drawn from one sample of a study of healthy donors' naive CD4 and CD8 T cells. MiXCR, applied by TCRdb to the reads, yields one record per CDR3 protein. The sample shows approximately 180,000 distinct CDR3 sequences, about 70% of them seen only once. Material: naive CD4+ and CD8+ T cells sorted from blood, pooled from several donors. The source is a pool of human donors in good health; the sample pools cells from several healthy donors. Each CDR3 is given with its conserved first and last residue. A D gene is named only where the DNA matches it firmly. Clone sizes are given selectively: once, few, many, or a class where the clone is expanded.

D gene,J gene,V gene,clone size,CDR3 protein,CDR3 DNA
TRBD1,TRBJ1-1,TRBV29-1,.,CSVEVTGTGWTEAFF,TGCAGCGTTGAAGTAACCGGGACAGGGTGGACTGAAGCTTTCTTT
TRBD1,TRBJ1-3,TRBV29-1,once,CSVEMTGSGNTIYF,TGCAGCGTGGAGATGACAGGGAGCGGAAACACCATATATTTT
.,TRBJ2-5,TRBV19,.,CASSMGTWQAEETQYF,TGTGCCAGTAGTATGGGCACTTGGCAGGCTGAAGAGACCCAGTACTTC
TRBD2,TRBJ2-3,TRBV27,.,CASSSYPPAGRTDTQYF,TGTGCCAGCAGTTCCTACCCTCCAGCGGGGCGCACAGATACGCAGTATTTT
.,TRBJ2-1,TRBV29-1,.,CSVPGHRMDNEQFF,TGCAGCGTCCCGGGACACCGAATGGACAATGAGCAGTTCTTC
.,TRBJ2-5,TRBV29-1,.,CSVEGFAQTQYF,TGCAGCGTTGAAGGGTTTGCGCAGACCCAGTACTTC
.,TRBJ1-1,TRBV5-1,.,CASSSQVNTEAFF,TGCGCCAGCAGCTCCCAGGTTAACACTGAAGCTTTCTTT
.,TRBJ1-4,TRBV6-5,.,CATKSGSEKLFF,TGTGCCACCAAATCGGGAAGCGAAAAACTGTTTTTT
.,TRBJ1-6,TRBV6-5,.,CATSSGSPLHF,TGTGCCACCTCGTCGGGGTCACCCCTCCACTTT
.,TRBJ1-2,TRBV19,.,CASHGNYGYTF,TGTGCCAGCCATGGAAACTATGGCTACACCTTC
TRBD1,TRBJ2-5,TRBV29-1,.,CSVGQGRETQYF,TGCAGCGTTGGACAGGGTCGAGAGACCCAGTACTTC
.,TRBJ1-2,TRBV30,.,CAWSVQAGLSRGYTF,TGTGCCTGGAGTGTACAGGCAGGGTTAAGCCGTGGCTACACCTTC
.,TRBJ2-2,TRBV11-2,.,CASSSSVWGNTGELFF,TGTGCCAGCAGCTCCTCAGTCTGGGGAAACACCGGGGAGCTGTTTTTT
.,TRBJ1-1,TRBV29-1,few,CSVTMNTEAFF,TGCAGCGTGACAATGAACACTGAAGCTTTCTTT
.,TRBJ2-7,TRBV29-1,.,CSVGVQESSYEQYF,TGCAGCGTTGGAGTCCAGGAGAGCTCCTACGAGCAGTACTTC
.,TRBJ1-6,TRBV6-5,.,CASSYALPGRRGWYSPLHF,TGTGCCAGCAGTTACGCGCTCCCAGGGAGGAGGGGTTGGTATTCACCCCTCCACTTT
TRBD1,TRBJ2-7,TRBV18,.,CASSPQSGQGKEQYF,TGTGCCAGCTCACCACAGTCGGGACAGGGTAAGGAGCAGTACTTC
.,TRBJ1-2,TRBV5-1,.,CASSLVQRGYGYTF,TGCGCCAGCAGCTTGGTTCAACGTGGCTATGGCTACACCTTC
TRBD2,TRBJ2-7,TRBV24-1,.,CATSPSGGSYEQYF,TGTGCCACCAGTCCCAGCGGGGGCTCCTACGAGCAGTACTTC
.,TRBJ2-1,TRBV19,few,CASSIGGQYLHNEQFF,TGTGCCAGTAGTATCGGCGGACAGTATCTTCACAATGAGCAGTTCTTC
.,TRBJ2-2,TRBV6-5,few,CASSPGGRPTRELFF,TGTGCCAGCAGCCCCGGAGGGAGACCCACCAGGGAGCTGTTTTTT
.,TRBJ1-5,TRBV29-1,few,CSVLTDGNQPQHF,TGCAGCGTCCTCACAGATGGCAATCAGCCCCAGCATTTT
TRBD1,TRBJ2-1,TRBV6-2/TRBV6-3,.,CASRGQGSRNEQFF,TGTGCCAGCAGGGGACAGGGGTCCAGGAATGAGCAGTTCTTC
.,TRBJ2-3,TRBV4-1,.,CASSPSMVDTQYF,TGCGCCAGCAGCCCTTCCATGGTAGATACGCAGTATTTT
.,TRBJ2-3,TRBV29-1,.,CSVDLDKGTDTQYF,TGCAGCGTCGATCTGGACAAGGGCACAGATACGCAGTATTTT
.,TRBJ2-3,TRBV29-1,few,CSVAFRTSTDTQYF,TGCAGCGTTGCCTTCCGGACGAGCACAGATACGCAGTATTTT
.,TRBJ1-5,TRBV29-1,.,CSASQSNQPQHF,TGCAGCGCCTCCCAAAGCAATCAGCCCCAGCATTTT
.,TRBJ2-7,TRBV14,.,CASSQDRTGSYEQYF,TGTGCCAGCAGCCAAGATAGGACCGGATCCTACGAGCAGTACTTC
.,TRBJ2-7,TRBV27,.,CASSLVQVTSYEQYF,TGTGCCAGCAGTTTAGTCCAGGTAACGTCCTACGAGCAGTACTTT
.,TRBJ1-4,TRBV19,.,CASSDYRATNEKLFF,TGTGCCAGTAGTGACTACAGGGCTACTAATGAAAAACTGTTTTTT
.,TRBJ2-7,TRBV20-1,.,CSAKRGPEQYF,TGCAGTGCTAAAAGGGGTCCTGAGCAGTACTTC
TRBD1,TRBJ2-1,TRBV6-1,.,CASTLTGVIYNEQFF,TGTGCCAGCACCTTGACAGGGGTGATCTACAATGAGCAGTTCTTC
.,TRBJ1-1,TRBV29-1,.,CSARDYAEAFF,TGCAGCGCACGGGACTACGCTGAAGCTTTCTTT
TRBD1,TRBJ2-3,TRBV29-1,many,CSVTGTGKTDTQYF,TGCAGCGTTACCGGGACAGGGAAGACAGATACGCAGTATTTT
.,TRBJ2-7,TRBV11-2,.,CASSLGAGTYEQYF,TGTGCCAGCAGCTTAGGAGCAGGAACCTACGAGCAGTACTTC
.,TRBJ2-7,TRBV29-1,.,CSVEGPEQYF,TGCAGCGTTGAAGGTCCCGAGCAGTACTTC
TRBD1,TRBJ1-3,TRBV20-1,.,CSARPGTGWGNTIYF,TGCAGTGCTCGTCCCGGGACAGGGTGGGGAAACACCATATATTTT
.,TRBJ1-2,TRBV29-1,.,CSVEFGSGYGYTF,TGCAGCGTTGAATTTGGGTCCGGGTATGGCTACACCTTC
TRBD2,TRBJ2-5,TRBV24-1,.,CATSDLSGDQETQYF,TGTGCCACCAGTGATTTAAGCGGGGACCAAGAGACCCAGTACTTC
.,TRBJ2-7,TRBV12-3/TRBV12-4,.,CASSDTGRPYEQYF,TGTGCCAGCAGCGATACAGGGCGCCCCTACGAGCAGTACTTC
TRBD2,TRBJ2-7,TRBV6-6,.,CASREASGYEQYF,TGTGCCAGCAGGGAAGCTAGCGGCTACGAGCAGTACTTC
.,TRBJ1-1,TRBV12-5,.,CASGFILMGHRNTEAFF,TGTGCTAGTGGTTTTATCTTGATGGGACACCGGAACACTGAAGCTTTCTTT
.,TRBJ1-1,TRBV27,few,CASSPRAFEGPEAFF,TGTGCCAGCAGCCCCCGGGCATTCGAGGGCCCTGAAGCTTTCTTT
TRBD1,TRBJ1-1,TRBV12-3/TRBV12-4,.,CASSDTGGTEAFF,TGTGCCAGCAGCGACACAGGGGGCACTGAAGCTTTCTTT
TRBD1,TRBJ2-7,TRBV27,.,CASSWTGSFYEQYF,TGTGCCAGCAGTTGGACAGGGTCTTTCTACGAGCAGTACTTC